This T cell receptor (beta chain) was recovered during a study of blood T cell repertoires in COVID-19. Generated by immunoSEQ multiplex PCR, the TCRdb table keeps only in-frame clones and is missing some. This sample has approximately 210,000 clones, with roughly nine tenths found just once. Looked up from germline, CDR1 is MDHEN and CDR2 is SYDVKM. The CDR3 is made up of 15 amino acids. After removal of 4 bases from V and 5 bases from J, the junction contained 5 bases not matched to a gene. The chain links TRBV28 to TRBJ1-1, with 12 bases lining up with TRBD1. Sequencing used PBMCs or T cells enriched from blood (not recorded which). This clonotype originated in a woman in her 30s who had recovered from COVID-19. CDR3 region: CASSSRDRGRTEAFF. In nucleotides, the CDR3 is TGTGCCAGCAGTTCCCGGGACAGGGGGCGAACTGAAGCTTTCTTT.